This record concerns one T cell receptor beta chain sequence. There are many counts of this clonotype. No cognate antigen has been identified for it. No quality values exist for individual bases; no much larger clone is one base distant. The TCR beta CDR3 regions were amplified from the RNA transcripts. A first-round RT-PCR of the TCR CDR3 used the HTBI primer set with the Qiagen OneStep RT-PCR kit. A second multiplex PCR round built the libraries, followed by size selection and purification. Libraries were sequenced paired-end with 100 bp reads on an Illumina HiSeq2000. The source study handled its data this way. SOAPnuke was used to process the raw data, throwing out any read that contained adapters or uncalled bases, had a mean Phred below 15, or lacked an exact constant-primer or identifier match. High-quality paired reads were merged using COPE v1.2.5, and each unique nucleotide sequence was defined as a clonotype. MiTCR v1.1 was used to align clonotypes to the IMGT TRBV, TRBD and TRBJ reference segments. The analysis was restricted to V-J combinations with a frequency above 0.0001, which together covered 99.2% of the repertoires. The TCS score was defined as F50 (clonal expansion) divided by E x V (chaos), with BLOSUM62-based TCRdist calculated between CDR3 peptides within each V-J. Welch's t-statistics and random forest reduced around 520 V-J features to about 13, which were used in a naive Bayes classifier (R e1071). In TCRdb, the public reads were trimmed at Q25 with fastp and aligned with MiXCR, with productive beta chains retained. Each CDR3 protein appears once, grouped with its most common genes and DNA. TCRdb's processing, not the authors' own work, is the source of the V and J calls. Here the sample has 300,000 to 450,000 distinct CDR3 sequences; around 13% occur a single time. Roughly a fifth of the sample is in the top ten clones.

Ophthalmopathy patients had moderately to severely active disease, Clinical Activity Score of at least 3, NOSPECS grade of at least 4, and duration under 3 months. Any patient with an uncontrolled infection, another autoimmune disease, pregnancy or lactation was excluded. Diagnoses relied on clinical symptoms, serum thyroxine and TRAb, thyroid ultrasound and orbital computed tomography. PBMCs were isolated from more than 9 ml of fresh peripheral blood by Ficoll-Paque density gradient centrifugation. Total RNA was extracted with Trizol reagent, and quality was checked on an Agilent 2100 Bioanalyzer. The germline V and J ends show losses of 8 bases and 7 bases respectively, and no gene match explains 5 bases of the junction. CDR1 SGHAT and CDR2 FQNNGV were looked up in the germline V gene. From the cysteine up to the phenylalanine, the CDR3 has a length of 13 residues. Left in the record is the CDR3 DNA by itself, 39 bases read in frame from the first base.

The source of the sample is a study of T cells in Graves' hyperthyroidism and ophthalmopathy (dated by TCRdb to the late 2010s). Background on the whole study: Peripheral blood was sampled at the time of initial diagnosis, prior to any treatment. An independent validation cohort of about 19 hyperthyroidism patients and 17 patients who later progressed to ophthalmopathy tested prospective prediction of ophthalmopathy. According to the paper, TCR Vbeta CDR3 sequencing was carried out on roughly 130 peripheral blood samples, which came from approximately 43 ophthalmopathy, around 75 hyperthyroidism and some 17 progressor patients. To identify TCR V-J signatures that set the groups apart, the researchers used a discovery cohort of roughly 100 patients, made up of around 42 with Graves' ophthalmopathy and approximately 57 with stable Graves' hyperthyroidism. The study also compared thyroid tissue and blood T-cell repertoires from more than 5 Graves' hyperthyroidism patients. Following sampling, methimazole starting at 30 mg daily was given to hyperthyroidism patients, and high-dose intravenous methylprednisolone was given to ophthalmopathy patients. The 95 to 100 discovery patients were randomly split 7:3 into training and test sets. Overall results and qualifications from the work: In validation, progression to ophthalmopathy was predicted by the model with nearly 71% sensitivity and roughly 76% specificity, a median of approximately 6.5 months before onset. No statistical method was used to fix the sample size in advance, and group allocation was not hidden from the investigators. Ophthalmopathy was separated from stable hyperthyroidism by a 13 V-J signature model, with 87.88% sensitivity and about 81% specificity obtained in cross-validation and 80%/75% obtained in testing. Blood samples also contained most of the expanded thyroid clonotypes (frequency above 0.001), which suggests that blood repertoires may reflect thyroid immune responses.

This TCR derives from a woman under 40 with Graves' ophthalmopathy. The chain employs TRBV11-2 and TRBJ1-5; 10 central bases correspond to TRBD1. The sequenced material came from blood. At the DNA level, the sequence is TGTGCCAGCGCTCAGGACAGGGGGCAGCCCCAGCATTTT. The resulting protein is CASAQDRGQPQHF.